The 23 T cell receptor beta chains below were found in one sample sequenced in a study of tumor-infiltrating lymphocytes in primary liver carcinoma. Total RNA amounting to around 530 ng was the source from which TCR beta cDNA was made with a constant-region primer. Generation of the TCR beta libraries relied on three nested multiplex PCR rounds using slightly modified ARM-PCR. PCR rounds one and two used TRBV1-TRBV30 forward primers with a C-beta reverse primer for approximately 10 cycles each. TCRdb reprocessed the multiplex PCR reads with MiXCR, giving one entry per CDR3 protein. The sample comprises 100,000 to 150,000 distinct CDR3 sequences, approximately 64% of which are singletons, and 7.5% to 8.5% rests with the top ten. Unsorted bulk tissue, roughly 19-34 mg of it, served as the source for co-extraction of RNA and DNA. Sequencing used liver tumor tissue from sampling region 3. Stated subset: tumor region T3, left-lateral pole. The origin of the receptors is a woman aged 55 to 70 with primary liver carcinoma and hepatitis B virus infection.

V usage is TRBV4-2 and J usage is TRBJ2-7; 9 nucleotides align to TRBD1. The CDR3 loop spans 14 amino acids. Germline V gene data show CDR1 as LGHNA and CDR2 as YNFKEQ. The V gene end was trimmed by 3 bases and the J gene end by 5 bases; junction bases not matched to a gene: 5. This CDR3 reads CASSQGQGEHEQYF. The CDR3 DNA sequence: TGTGCCAGCAGCCAGGGACAGGGAGAGCACGAGCAGTACTTC.

As to this clonotype: A read error may account for a junction end that differs from germline. CDR3 in amino acids: CASSPTTGNGGNVPTF. The CDR3 nucleotides read TGTGCCAGCAGCCCGACGACAGGGAATGGGGGCAACGTCCCGACTTTC. The V call is TRBV11-2, the J call TRBJ2-6; 7 bases map to TRBD1. Germline V gene data show CDR1 as SGHAT and CDR2 as FQNNGV. CDR3 length: 16 amino acids.

About this clonotype: A read error may account for a junction end that differs from germline. The rearrangement links TRBV11-3 to TRBJ2-3; a possible D gene is TRBD2 (6 bases). Germline V lookup: CDR1 SGHNT, CDR2 YENEEA. The CDR3 is made up of 13 amino acids. CDR3 amino acids: CANSPGGADTLYF. DNA of the CDR3: TGTGCCAACAGCCCCGGCGGGGCAGATACGCTGTATTTT.

This clonotype was seen more than once but under ten times. CDR3 sequence reads: CASSVPAANNEQFF. CDR3 bases: TGTGCCAGCAGCGTCCCGGCTGCAAATAATGAGCAGTTCTTC. This chain joins TRBV9 and TRBJ2-1; D uncertain. Germline CDR1 is SGDLS and CDR2 is YYNGEE. CDR3 length: 14 amino acids. Trimming removed 2 bases at V and 7 bases at J, with 13 bases between.

A word on this clonotype: A single base separates this from a much larger clone, so it may be a read error. This chain uses TRBV6-6 with TRBJ2-3; 7 bases map to TRBD2. The length of the CDR3 is 14 residues. Unmatched junction bases numbered 12, after V lost 7 bases and J lost 8 bases. Germline V gene sequence: CDR1 MNHNY, CDR2 SVGAGI (reference sequence). The CDR3 nucleotides read TGTGCCAGCACCCCGAGGGAGGGACCAGGTACGCAGTATTTT. It translates to CASTPREGPGTQYF.

Concerning this clonotype: A much larger clone is a single base away; this may be a read error. V and J are TRBV6-1 and TRBJ2-5; D ambiguous. The CDR3 spans 12 residues. The germline gives CDR1 MNHNS, CDR2 SASEGT. The CDR3 sequence: CASTLNFETLYF. The CDR3 DNA is TGTGCCAGCACTTTGAACTTTGAGACCCTGTACTTC.

Details on this clonotype: The junction departs from the called germline gene at one end, perhaps through a read error. V gene TRBV2 combines with J gene TRBJ1-2; 8 bases line up with TRBD1. Germline V gene sequence: CDR1 SNHLY, CDR2 FYNNEI. The CDR3 consists of 15 residues. CDR3 coding DNA: TGTACCAGCAGCTCAGCCGTCGGACAGGGCTATGGCTACACGTTC. It encodes CTSSSAVGQGYGYTF.

The chain couples TRBV29-1 to TRBJ1-2; no clear D. Trimming removed 7 bases at V and 3 bases at J, with 9 bases between. The CDR3 consists of 11 residues. The V gene's germline CDR1 is SQVTM and CDR2 ANQGSEA. The CDR3 is CSGVRHYGYTF. The DNA of the CDR3 is TGCAGCGGTGTGCGGCACTATGGCTACACCTTC.

This clonotype was seen a handful of times. The chain recombines TRBV28 with TRBJ2-7; maybe TRBD1 (6 bases). This CDR3 spans 14 amino acids. V lost 5 bases and J 2 bases, leaving 13 bases between the germline ends. Germline V gene sequence: CDR1 MDHEN, CDR2 SYDVKM. DNA of the CDR3: TGTGCCAGCAGTCGGCTAACAGGGACCTACGAGCAGTACTTC. Protein product: CASSRLTGTYEQYF.

Regarding this clonotype: As the CDR3 is not closed by the conserved phenylalanine or tryptophan, this likely results from a read error. The J gene is TRBJ2-3, the V gene TRBV28, with D tentatively TRBD2 (5 bases). Trimming removed 8 bases at V and 4 bases at J, with 13 bases between. Germline lookup yields CDR1 MDHEN and CDR2 SYDVKM. CDR3 length equals 13 residues. The CDR3 region has the DNA TGTGCCAGCCGAGGGCCTCTCGCAGATACGCAGTATTCT. Protein: CASRGPLADTQYS.

The genes are TRBV18 and TRBJ1-1, with TRBD1 identical over 9 bases. The CDR3 has 16 residues. The junction had 7 bases not matched to a gene; V was cut back by 4 bases and J by 1 base. Germline V CDR1 and CDR2: KGHSH, LQKENI. The CDR3 region has the DNA TGTGCCAGCTCACATTCCGGGACAGGGTCGAACACTGAAGCTTTCTTT. Protein sequence: CASSHSGTGSNTEAFF.

This clonotype was seen only once. The chain combines TRBV6-1 with TRBJ2-3, with 9 positions matching TRBD1. In germline, CDR1 is MNHNS, CDR2 SASEGT. The CDR3 is 18 residues long. The CDR3 region is CVNSDLHATGGVQDTQYF. The CDR3, as DNA: TGTGTCAACAGTGACCTTCATGCGACAGGGGGGGTTCAAGATACGCAGTATTTT.

Note on this clonotype: A much larger clone is a single base away; this may be a read error. V usage is TRBV5-6 and J usage is TRBJ2-3, with 8 bases matching TRBD1. The CDR3 has 19 residues. From germline, CDR1 is SGHDT and CDR2 YYEEEE. V shed 4 bases and J 4 bases; nucleotides not matched to a gene: 20. In nucleotides, the CDR3 is TGTGCCAGCAGCCCCTCCGGGACAGGCCTTACAGCTAGCTCAGATACGCAGTATTTT. This translates into CASSPSGTGLTASSDTQYF.

As to this clonotype: A clone one base away is much larger, so this may be a read error. The J gene is TRBJ2-1, the V gene TRBV6-1; TRBD2 matches at 13 bases. This CDR3 spans 15 amino acids. Germline V CDR1 and CDR2: MNHNS, SASEGT. V lost 7 bases, J lost 8 bases, and 8 bases stayed unmatched. In DNA, the CDR3 is TGTGCCAGCACCCGACTAGCGGGAGGCAACGATGAGCAGTTCTTC. Its translation is CASTRLAGGNDEQFF.

This clonotype was found many times. The gene calls are TRBV7-8 and TRBJ2-7, with TRBD1 matching 7 bases. The germline CDR1 and CDR2 sequences are SGHVS and FQNEAQ. CDR3 length: 14 residues. After removal of 6 bases from V and 5 bases from J, the junction contained 10 bases not matched to a gene. CDR3: CASSEQGVNHEQYF. The DNA for the CDR3 is TGTGCCAGCAGTGAGCAGGGGGTCAACCACGAGCAGTACTTC.

This clonotype is labeled medium-sized. J is TRBJ2-7 and V is TRBV11-2; TRBD2 matches 7 bases. The CDR3 is 14 residues long. Germline CDR1 is SGHAT and CDR2 is FQNNGV. Losses at the gene ends were 5 bases for V and 0 bases for J; bases not matched to a gene: 4. CDR3 bases: TGTGCCAGCAGCCCCACTAGCGCCTCCTACGAGCAGTACTTC. It specifies CASSPTSASYEQYF.

In this sample, this clonotype turned up many times. The chain links TRBV7-8 to TRBJ2-7; 11 bases line up with TRBD1. J was trimmed by 7 bases and V by 5 bases; bases with no gene match: 10. The germline V gene has CDR1 SGHVS and CDR2 FQNEAQ. The CDR3 consists of 15 residues. For the CDR3, the DNA is TGTGCCAGCAGCGTAGGACAGGGGGCGATGGGGGAGCAGTACTTC. It yields the protein CASSVGQGAMGEQYF.

This clonotype has ten or more counts. This chain uses TRBV5-6 with TRBJ2-5; D possibly corresponds to TRBD2 (5 bases). CDR1 and CDR2 from the germline V gene are SGHDT and YYEEEE. V lost 3 bases and J 2 bases, leaving 11 bases between the germline ends. The CDR3 totals 14 residues. The CDR3: CASSSGLLQETQYF. The CDR3 DNA follows: TGTGCCAGCAGCTCCGGACTCCTTCAAGAGACCCAGTACTTC.

This clonotype was observed at least ten times. Germline is not matched at one junction end, which may reflect a read error. The chain recombines TRBV11-2 with TRBJ2-1, with TRBD2 as a possible D gene (6 bases). This CDR3 is 15 amino acids long. CDR1 SGHAT and CDR2 FQNNGV come from the germline V gene. The DNA of the CDR3 is TGTGCCAGCGGGCGGGGACCGGACTCCTACAATGAGCAGCTCTTC. It translates to CASGRGPDSYNEQLF.

This clonotype has just a few counts. V is TRBV25-1 and J is TRBJ1-1; D is perhaps TRBD1 (5 bases). Germline V lookup: CDR1 MGHDK, CDR2 SYGVNS. Between the trimmed V and J ends, which lost 3 bases and 2 bases, there was a span of 10 bases. CDR3 length: 14 residues. The CDR3 loop is CASSDNGANTEAFF. CDR3 sequence (DNA): TGTGCCAGCAGTGATAATGGGGCAAACACTGAAGCTTTCTTT.

The rearrangement links TRBV15 to TRBJ1-5; a possible D gene is TRBD1 (6 bases). This CDR3 contains 15 residues. V was clipped by 5 bases and J by 2 bases, with 13 bases between them. Germline V lookup: CDR1 LNHNV, CDR2 YYDKDF (reference sequence). In DNA form, the CDR3 reads TGTGCCACCAGCGGACGAGAGGGGGGCAATCAGCCCCAGCATTTT. Encoded protein: CATSGREGGNQPQHF.

This chain connects TRBV4-2 to TRBJ2-7; 7 bases align to TRBD2. The junction had 12 bases not matched to a gene; V was cut back by 0 bases and J by 13 bases. CDR3 length: 14 residues. In germline, CDR1 is LGHNA, CDR2 YNFKEQ. The DNA for the CDR3 is TGTGCCAGCAGCCAAGATAGACTTGCGGGAGAAGCCTACTTC. Protein product: CASSQDRLAGEAYF.

Concerning this clonotype itself: Its ends do not fully match the called genes, so a read error is possible. The chain employs TRBV11-2 and TRBJ1-2; the match to TRBD1 covers 7 bases. The CDR3 loop spans 13 amino acids. Germline V CDR1 and CDR2: SGHAT, FQNNGV. The CDR3 DNA reads as TGTGCCATCAGCTCAGCAGGGGGGTATGGCTACACCTTC. Translated: CAISSAGGYGYTF.